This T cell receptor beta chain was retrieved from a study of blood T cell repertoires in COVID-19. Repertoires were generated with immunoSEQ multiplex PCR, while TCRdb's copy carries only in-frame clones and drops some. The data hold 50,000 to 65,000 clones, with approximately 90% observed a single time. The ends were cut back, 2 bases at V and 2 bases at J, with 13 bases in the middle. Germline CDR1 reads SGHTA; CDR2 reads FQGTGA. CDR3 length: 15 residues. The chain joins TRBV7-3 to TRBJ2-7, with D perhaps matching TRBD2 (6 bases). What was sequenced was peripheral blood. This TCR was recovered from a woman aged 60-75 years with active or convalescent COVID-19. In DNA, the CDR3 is TGTGCCAGCAGCTTAGGTTTGGCTAGCGCCTACGAGCAGTACTTC. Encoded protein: CASSLGLASAYEQYF.